The entry below describes one T cell receptor (beta chain). Its antigen remains unidentified. Within one base of it there is no much larger clone, and no base qualities were kept. The library was produced with the immunoSEQ multiplex PCR assay. TCRdb obtained this table from immuneACCESS and retained in-frame rearrangements with V and J assigned. These tables miss some clones; where compared with another copy, unresolved V genes account for less than half of the shortfall, and the remainder is unexplained. This sample is represented by 180,000 or so clones; about 94% of them were singletons. Of the sample, over 4% is held by the ten largest clones. The record originates from a study of control samples from healthy donors and cancer patients (dated by TCRdb to 2020 to 2022). The sequenced sample was blood. The receptor comes from a woman in her fifties or sixties in good health.

The nucleotide sequence reads TGTGCCAGCAAAGGTGGGACAGGGGGCGAAAAACTGTTTTTT. Its amino acids are CASKGGTGGEKLFF. Recombination linked TRBV6-5 to TRBJ1-4; 12 middle bases align to TRBD1. CDR1 and CDR2 were assigned from the germline V gene as MNHEY and SVGAGI. CDR3 length: 14 amino acids, cysteine to phenylalanine. Only the CDR3 part of the read is kept: 42 bases, read in frame from the first base. Relative to germline, V is missing 7 bases and J is missing 8 bases, with 5 bases of the junction outside any gene match.